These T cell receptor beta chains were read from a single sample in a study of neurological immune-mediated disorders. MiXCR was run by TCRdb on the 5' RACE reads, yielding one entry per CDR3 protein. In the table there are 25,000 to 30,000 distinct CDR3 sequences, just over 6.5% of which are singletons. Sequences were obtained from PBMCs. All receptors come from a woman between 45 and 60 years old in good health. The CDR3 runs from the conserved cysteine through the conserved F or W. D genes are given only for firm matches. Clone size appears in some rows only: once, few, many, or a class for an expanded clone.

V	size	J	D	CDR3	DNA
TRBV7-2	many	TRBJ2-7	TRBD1	CASTSGAGGYEQYF	TGTGCCAGCACCTCAGGGGCAGGGGGCTACGAGCAGTACTTC
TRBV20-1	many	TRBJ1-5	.	CSARDTSPGHPEGYSNQPQHF	TGCAGTGCTAGAGATACCAGTCCCGGACACCCGGAAGGCTATAGCAATCAGCCCCAGCATTTT
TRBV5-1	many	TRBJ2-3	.	CASSLGLDTQYF	TGCGCCAGCAGCTTGGGACTAGATACGCAGTATTTT
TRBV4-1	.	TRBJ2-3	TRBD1	CASSHGTGMSDTQYF	TGCGCCAGCAGCCACGGGACAGGGATGTCAGATACGCAGTATTTT
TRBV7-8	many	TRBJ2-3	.	CASSPKVWSDTQYF	TGTGCCAGCAGCCCAAAGGTGTGGTCAGATACGCAGTATTTT
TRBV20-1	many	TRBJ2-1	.	CSAVDSRLSYNEQFF	TGCAGTGCTGTAGACAGTCGCCTCTCCTACAATGAGCAGTTCTTC
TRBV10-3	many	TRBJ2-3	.	CATSGYDTDTQYF	TGTGCCACCTCGGGATACGACACAGATACGCAGTATTTT
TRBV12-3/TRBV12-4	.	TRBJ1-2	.	CASSWDYSYNF	TGTGCCAGCAGTTGGGACTATAGCTACAACTTC
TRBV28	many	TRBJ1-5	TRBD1	CASRIDRGGNQPQHF	TGTGCCAGCAGGATAGACAGGGGCGGCAATCAGCCCCAGCATTTT
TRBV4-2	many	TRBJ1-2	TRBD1	CASSQPDRSYGYTF	TGTGCCAGCAGCCAACCGGACAGGTCTTATGGCTACACCTTC
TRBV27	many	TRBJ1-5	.	CASRDQGNQPQHF	TGTGCCAGCAGGGACCAGGGGAATCAGCCCCAGCATTTT
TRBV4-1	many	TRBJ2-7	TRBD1	CASSPTHGTGGLEQYF	TGCGCCAGCAGCCCCACCCACGGGACAGGGGGCCTGGAGCAGTACTTC
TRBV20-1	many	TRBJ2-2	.	CSARDRQGGWTGELFF	TGCAGTGCTAGAGATAGACAAGGGGGATGGACCGGGGAGCTGTTTTTT
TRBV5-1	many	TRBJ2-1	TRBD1	CASSIRDSTYNEQFF	TGCGCCAGCAGTATCCGGGACAGTACCTACAATGAGCAGTTCTTC
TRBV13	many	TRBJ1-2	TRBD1	CASSPGDSHYGYTF	TGTGCCAGCAGCCCCGGGGACAGCCATTATGGCTACACCTTC
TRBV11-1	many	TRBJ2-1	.	CASSLVKGTNEQFF	TGTGCCAGCAGCTTAGTGAAAGGGACCAATGAGCAGTTCTTC
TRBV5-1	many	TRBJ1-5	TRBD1	CASSYRGGQPQHF	TGCGCCAGCAGTTACAGGGGAGGTCAGCCCCAGCATTTT
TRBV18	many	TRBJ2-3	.	CASSPASSTDTQYF	TGTGCCAGCTCACCCGCGTCGAGCACAGATACGCAGTATTTT
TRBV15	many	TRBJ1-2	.	CATSRGSGLYGYTF	TGTGCCACCAGCAGAGGAAGCGGGCTCTATGGCTACACCTTC
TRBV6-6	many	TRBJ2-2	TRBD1	CASRSRDRDNTGELFF	TGTGCCAGCAGATCCCGAGACAGGGACAACACCGGGGAGCTGTTTTTT
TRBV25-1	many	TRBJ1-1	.	CASSESGSPGEAFF	TGTGCCAGCAGTGAATCGGGATCTCCAGGGGAAGCTTTCTTT